These T cell receptor beta chains were read from a single sample in a study of read filtering for tumor transcriptome and immune sequencing. One entry per CDR3 protein results from TCRdb running MiXCR on the reads. The sample contains fewer than 100,000 distinct CDR3 sequences, 9% to 15% of which appear only once. Material: a population of CD138-negative cells sorted from bone marrow. These receptors all come from a donor at least 40 years old with multiple myeloma. CDR3s include the opening cysteine and the closing phenylalanine or tryptophan. A D gene is named only where the DNA matches it firmly. Only part of the rows carry a size: once, few, many, or a class if the clone is expanded.

abundance: many; d_gene: .; j_gene: TRBJ2-1; v_gene: TRBV5-3; CDR3aa: CARSLVQTYNEQFF; CDR3nt: TGTGCCAGAAGCTTGGTCCAAACCTACAATGAGCAGTTCTTC
abundance: few; d_gene: TRBD1; j_gene: TRBJ1-4; v_gene: TRBV5-1; CDR3aa: CASSAIGQGAEKLFF; CDR3nt: TGCGCCAGCAGCGCGATAGGACAGGGGGCGGAAAAACTGTTTTTT
abundance: many; d_gene: .; j_gene: TRBJ2-1; v_gene: TRBV5-1; CDR3aa: CASSLVLANNEQFF; CDR3nt: TGCGCCAGCAGCTTGGTTCTAGCCAACAATGAGCAGTTCTTC
abundance: many; d_gene: TRBD1; j_gene: TRBJ2-1; v_gene: TRBV29-1; CDR3aa: CSVEPWDRGHGEQFF; CDR3nt: TGCAGCGTTGAGCCCTGGGACAGGGGACACGGTGAGCAGTTCTTC
abundance: many; d_gene: TRBD2; j_gene: TRBJ2-7; v_gene: TRBV20-1; CDR3aa: CSARSPSGRYEQYF; CDR3nt: TGCAGTGCTAGATCACCCAGCGGGAGGTACGAGCAGTACTTC
abundance: many; d_gene: .; j_gene: TRBJ2-7; v_gene: TRBV12-5; CDR3aa: CASGFPLAGAYEQYF; CDR3nt: TGTGCTAGTGGTTTTCCCTTAGCAGGGGCCTACGAGCAGTACTTC
abundance: many; d_gene: .; j_gene: TRBJ2-2; v_gene: TRBV6-1; CDR3aa: CASSEGSANTGELFF; CDR3nt: TGTGCCAGCAGTGAGGGCAGCGCGAACACCGGGGAGCTGTTTTTT
abundance: many; d_gene: .; j_gene: TRBJ1-1; v_gene: TRBV7-3; CDR3aa: CASSLSGNTEAFF; CDR3nt: TGTGCCAGCAGCTTATCTGGGAACACTGAAGCTTTCTTT
abundance: many; d_gene: .; j_gene: TRBJ2-2; v_gene: TRBV3-1; CDR3aa: CASSPKPAGFSTNTGELFF; CDR3nt: TGTGCCAGCAGCCCTAAGCCCGCAGGGTTCTCAACGAACACCGGGGAGCTGTTTTTT
abundance: few; d_gene: TRBD1; j_gene: TRBJ1-4; v_gene: TRBV28; CDR3aa: CASSPTGVYEKLFF; CDR3nt: TGTGCCAGCAGCCCGACAGGGGTTTATGAAAAACTGTTTTTT
abundance: many; d_gene: .; j_gene: TRBJ2-2; v_gene: TRBV28; CDR3aa: CASSPPDLTGELFF; CDR3nt: TGTGCCAGCAGTCCCCCGGACCTCACCGGGGAGCTGTTTTTT
abundance: many; d_gene: .; j_gene: TRBJ2-2; v_gene: TRBV28; CDR3aa: CATDASWRNTGELFF; CDR3nt: TGTGCCACCGACGCTTCGTGGCGTAACACCGGGGAGCTGTTTTTT
abundance: many; d_gene: .; j_gene: TRBJ2-2; v_gene: TRBV24-1; CDR3aa: CATSDWAWRGATTGELFF; CDR3nt: TGTGCCACCAGTGATTGGGCGTGGAGGGGAGCCACTACCGGGGAGCTGTTTTTT
abundance: many; d_gene: TRBD1; j_gene: TRBJ2-7; v_gene: TRBV6-2/TRBV6-3; CDR3aa: CASSTSGQGNEYF; CDR3nt: TGTGCCAGCAGTACCTCAGGACAGGGTAACGAGTACTTC
abundance: few; d_gene: .; j_gene: TRBJ2-5; v_gene: TRBV19; CDR3aa: CASSRWGEETQYF; CDR3nt: TGTGCCAGTAGTCGCTGGGGAGAAGAGACCCAGTACTTC
abundance: many; d_gene: .; j_gene: TRBJ2-2; v_gene: TRBV7-2; CDR3aa: CASSPGVTNTGELFF; CDR3nt: TGTGCCAGCAGCCCCGGGGTCACGAACACCGGGGAGCTGTTTTTT
abundance: many; d_gene: .; j_gene: TRBJ2-5; v_gene: TRBV7-8; CDR3aa: CASSLTRQETQYF; CDR3nt: TGTGCCAGCAGCTTAACTAGACAAGAGACCCAGTACTTC
abundance: many; d_gene: .; j_gene: TRBJ1-1; v_gene: TRBV6-6; CDR3aa: CASSYSIQNTEAFF; CDR3nt: TGTGCCAGCAGTTACTCGATCCAGAACACTGAAGCTTTCTTT
abundance: many; d_gene: TRBD2; j_gene: TRBJ2-7; v_gene: TRBV20-1; CDR3aa: CSAPGRGEGEQYF; CDR3nt: TGCAGTGCGCCGGGGAGGGGAGAGGGAGAGCAGTACTTC
abundance: many; d_gene: TRBD2; j_gene: TRBJ2-1; v_gene: TRBV12-3/TRBV12-4; CDR3aa: CASSFWTSGTNGYEQFF; CDR3nt: TGTGCCAGCAGTTTCTGGACTAGCGGAACTAACGGCTATGAGCAGTTCTTC
abundance: many; d_gene: .; j_gene: TRBJ2-7; v_gene: TRBV11-3; CDR3aa: CASSLNSATYEQYF; CDR3nt: TGTGCCAGCAGCTTGAATAGCGCTACCTACGAGCAGTACTTC
abundance: many; d_gene: .; j_gene: TRBJ2-7; v_gene: TRBV5-1; CDR3aa: CASSLGGLSYEQYF; CDR3nt: TGCGCCAGCAGCTTGGGCGGACTGAGCTACGAGCAGTACTTC
abundance: many; d_gene: .; j_gene: TRBJ2-3; v_gene: TRBV3-1; CDR3aa: CASSHSQGGTQYF; CDR3nt: TGTGCCAGCAGCCATTCCCAGGGGGGTACGCAGTATTTT
abundance: many; d_gene: .; j_gene: TRBJ1-1; v_gene: TRBV28; CDR3aa: CASSENTEAFF; CDR3nt: TGTGCCAGCAGTGAGAACACTGAAGCTTTCTTT
abundance: many; d_gene: .; j_gene: TRBJ1-2; v_gene: TRBV2; CDR3aa: CASRASGLSYGYTF; CDR3nt: TGTGCCAGCAGAGCATCAGGGCTTAGCTATGGCTACACCTTC
abundance: many; d_gene: TRBD2; j_gene: TRBJ2-1; v_gene: TRBV29-1; CDR3aa: CSVLLAGEYNEQFF; CDR3nt: TGCAGCGTTTTGCTAGCGGGAGAATACAATGAGCAGTTCTTC
abundance: many; d_gene: .; j_gene: TRBJ1-1; v_gene: TRBV7-2; CDR3aa: CASSPPGKYTEAFF; CDR3nt: TGTGCCAGCAGCCCCCCCGGGAAATACACTGAAGCTTTCTTT
abundance: .; d_gene: .; j_gene: TRBJ1-3; v_gene: TRBV5-6; CDR3aa: CASSLMGSGNTIYF; CDR3nt: TGTGCCAGCAGCTTGATGGGTTCGGGAAACACCATATATTTT
abundance: many; d_gene: .; j_gene: TRBJ1-4; v_gene: TRBV2; CDR3aa: CASSEVGQGSAKLFF; CDR3nt: TGTGCCAGCAGTGAAGTGGGGCAGGGGAGCGCAAAACTGTTTTTT
abundance: .; d_gene: TRBD2; j_gene: TRBJ2-7; v_gene: TRBV12-3/TRBV12-4; CDR3aa: CASSPRTAGANELYF; CDR3nt: TGTGCCAGCAGTCCCCGGACGGCGGGAGCGAACGAGCTGTACTTC
abundance: many; d_gene: .; j_gene: TRBJ2-1; v_gene: TRBV7-9; CDR3aa: CASSPPGQQVYNEQFF; CDR3nt: TGTGCCAGCAGCCCGCCTGGACAGCAAGTTTACAATGAGCAGTTCTTC
abundance: .; d_gene: .; j_gene: TRBJ1-1; v_gene: TRBV25-1; CDR3aa: CASSDPGAGTEAFF; CDR3nt: TGTGCCAGCAGTGATCCGGGCGCGGGCACAGAAGCTTTCTTT
abundance: many; d_gene: .; j_gene: TRBJ2-3; v_gene: TRBV5-1; CDR3aa: CASSYQGRDTQYF; CDR3nt: TGCGCCAGCAGCTATCAGGGGCGGGATACGCAGTATTTT
abundance: many; d_gene: .; j_gene: TRBJ2-7; v_gene: TRBV28; CDR3aa: CASSAVTYEQYF; CDR3nt: TGTGCCAGCAGTGCCGTGACCTACGAGCAGTACTTC
abundance: many; d_gene: .; j_gene: TRBJ1-1; v_gene: TRBV20-1; CDR3aa: CSARGLGNTEAFF; CDR3nt: TGCAGTGCTAGGGGACTGGGGAACACTGAAGCTTTCTTT
abundance: many; d_gene: .; j_gene: TRBJ2-7; v_gene: TRBV6-8; CDR3aa: CASSYGSLSSSYEQYF; CDR3nt: TGTGCCAGCAGTTACGGGAGTTTAAGCTCGTCCTACGAGCAGTACTTC
abundance: many; d_gene: .; j_gene: TRBJ1-1; v_gene: TRBV10-3; CDR3aa: CAIGTEVMNTEAFF; CDR3nt: TGTGCCATCGGGACGGAAGTCATGAACACTGAAGCTTTCTTT
abundance: few; d_gene: TRBD2; j_gene: TRBJ2-7; v_gene: TRBV28; CDR3aa: CASSFTPSQREGLEQYF; CDR3nt: TGTGCCAGCAGTTTTACCCCTTCGCAGCGGGAGGGCCTCGAGCAGTACTTC
abundance: many; d_gene: TRBD2; j_gene: TRBJ2-1; v_gene: TRBV29-1; CDR3aa: CSVELSGRTYEQFF; CDR3nt: TGCAGCGTTGAGCTTAGCGGGAGAACCTATGAGCAGTTCTTC
abundance: many; d_gene: TRBD1; j_gene: TRBJ2-5; v_gene: TRBV12-5; CDR3aa: CASGRTGGGETQYF; CDR3nt: TGTGCTAGTGGACGGACAGGGGGCGGGGAGACCCAGTACTTC
abundance: few; d_gene: .; j_gene: TRBJ2-7; v_gene: TRBV6-5; CDR3aa: CASSYSRDRGLSPYEQYF; CDR3nt: TGTGCCAGCAGTTACTCGAGGGACCGGGGGCTTAGTCCCTACGAGCAGTACTTC
abundance: .; d_gene: .; j_gene: TRBJ2-7; v_gene: TRBV7-9; CDR3aa: CASSSRSGSVASEQYF; CDR3nt: TGTGCCAGCAGCTCCCGTTCAGGGTCGGTTGCCTCCGAGCAGTACTTC
abundance: many; d_gene: .; j_gene: TRBJ2-1; v_gene: TRBV29-1; CDR3aa: CSVAVWRASYNEQFF; CDR3nt: TGCAGCGTTGCGGTCTGGAGGGCCTCCTACAATGAGCAGTTCTTC
abundance: .; d_gene: TRBD2; j_gene: TRBJ2-6; v_gene: TRBV6-5; CDR3aa: CASSYSSGTAGANVLAF; CDR3nt: TGTGCCAGCAGTTACTCGAGCGGGACGGCTGGGGCCAACGTCCTGGCTTTC
abundance: many; d_gene: .; j_gene: TRBJ2-1; v_gene: TRBV5-1; CDR3aa: CASSLELAEIREQFF; CDR3nt: TGCGCCAGCAGCTTGGAATTAGCGGAGATCAGAGAGCAGTTCTTC
abundance: few; d_gene: TRBD1; j_gene: TRBJ1-2; v_gene: TRBV20-1; CDR3aa: CSAGGFRTGDGYTF; CDR3nt: TGCAGTGCCGGGGGTTTTAGGACAGGGGACGGCTACACCTTC
abundance: .; d_gene: TRBD2; j_gene: TRBJ2-3; v_gene: TRBV5-1; CDR3aa: CASSPGLAGRNTQYF; CDR3nt: TGCGCCAGCAGCCCAGGACTAGCGGGTCGAAATACGCAGTATTTT
abundance: .; d_gene: TRBD1; j_gene: TRBJ2-7; v_gene: TRBV3-1; CDR3aa: CASSPQTGAYEQYF; CDR3nt: TGTGCCAGCAGCCCTCAGACAGGGGCCTACGAGCAGTACTTC
abundance: many; d_gene: .; j_gene: TRBJ2-1; v_gene: TRBV28; CDR3aa: CASTRDSSYNEQFF; CDR3nt: TGTGCCAGCACCCGGGATTCCTCCTACAATGAGCAGTTCTTC
abundance: many; d_gene: .; j_gene: TRBJ1-4; v_gene: TRBV7-9; CDR3aa: CASSFAGEKLFF; CDR3nt: TGTGCCAGCAGCTTTGCGGGGGAAAAACTGTTTTTT
abundance: many; d_gene: TRBD2; j_gene: TRBJ2-3; v_gene: TRBV25-1; CDR3aa: CASSWTSGGTDTQYF; CDR3nt: TGTGCCAGCAGTTGGACTAGCGGGGGCACAGATACGCAGTATTTT
abundance: few; d_gene: .; j_gene: TRBJ2-3; v_gene: TRBV12-3/TRBV12-4; CDR3aa: CASSFHIADTDTQYF; CDR3nt: TGTGCCAGCAGTTTCCACATAGCCGACACAGATACGCAGTATTTT
abundance: many; d_gene: TRBD2; j_gene: TRBJ2-1; v_gene: TRBV20-1; CDR3aa: CSAWTSGRATGNEQFF; CDR3nt: TGCAGTGCGTGGACTAGCGGGAGGGCCACCGGGAATGAGCAGTTCTTC
abundance: many; d_gene: .; j_gene: TRBJ2-5; v_gene: TRBV20-1; CDR3aa: CSALTGYQETQYF; CDR3nt: TGCAGTGCTCTTACTGGGTACCAAGAGACCCAGTACTTC
abundance: many; d_gene: TRBD2; j_gene: TRBJ2-3; v_gene: TRBV5-6; CDR3aa: CASSPVGAGETDTQYF; CDR3nt: TGTGCCAGCAGCCCGGTTGGGGCGGGAGAGACAGATACGCAGTATTTT
abundance: many; d_gene: .; j_gene: TRBJ1-2; v_gene: TRBV7-3; CDR3aa: CASSLRPEGGYTF; CDR3nt: TGTGCCAGCAGCTTACGGCCCGAGGGGGGCTACACCTTC
abundance: many; d_gene: TRBD2; j_gene: TRBJ2-3; v_gene: TRBV29-1; CDR3aa: CSAGTRRKDTQYF; CDR3nt: TGCAGCGCGGGGACTAGACGGAAAGATACGCAGTATTTT